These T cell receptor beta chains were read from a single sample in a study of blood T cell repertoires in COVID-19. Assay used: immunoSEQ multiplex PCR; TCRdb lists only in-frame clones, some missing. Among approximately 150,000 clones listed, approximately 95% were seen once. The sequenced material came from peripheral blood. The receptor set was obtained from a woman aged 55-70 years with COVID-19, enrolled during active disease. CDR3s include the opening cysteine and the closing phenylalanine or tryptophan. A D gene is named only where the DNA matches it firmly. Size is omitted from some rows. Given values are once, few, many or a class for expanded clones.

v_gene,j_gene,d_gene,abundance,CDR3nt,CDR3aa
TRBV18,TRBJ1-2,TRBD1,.,TGTGCCAGCTCACTGGGACAGGTTGACGATGGCTACACCTTC,CASSLGQVDDGYTF
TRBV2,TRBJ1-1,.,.,TGTGCCAGCAGTGTTCAGCCAGGCGACGGCACTGAAGCTTTCTTT,CASSVQPGDGTEAFF
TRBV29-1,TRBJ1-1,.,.,TGCAGCGTTGAGTTGGTCAGGGAGAACACTGAAGCTTTCTTT,CSVELVRENTEAFF
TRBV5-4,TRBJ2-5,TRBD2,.,TGTGCCAGCAGGGGACTAGCGGCGGAGACCCAGTACTTC,CASRGLAAETQYF
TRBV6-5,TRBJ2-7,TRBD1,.,TGTGCCAGCAGTCAACCACAGGGGGCTCAGTACTTC,CASSQPQGAQYF
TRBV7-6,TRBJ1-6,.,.,TGTGCCAGCAGCTTAGAGGGGTATAATTCACCCCTCCACTTT,CASSLEGYNSPLHF
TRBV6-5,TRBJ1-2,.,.,TGTGCCAGCAGACTTCTTAACTATGGCTACACCTTC,CASRLLNYGYTF
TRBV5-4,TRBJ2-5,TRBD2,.,TGTGCCAGCAGCCCCGGGACTAGCGGGGGTCGGGTAGGAGAGACCCAGTACTTC,CASSPGTSGGRVGETQYF
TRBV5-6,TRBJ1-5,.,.,TGTGCCAGCAGCTTATTCCAAACGGGAAATCAGCCCCAGCATTTT,CASSLFQTGNQPQHF
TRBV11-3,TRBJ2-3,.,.,TGTGCCAGCAGCTTTAACACAGATACGCAGTATTTT,CASSFNTDTQYF
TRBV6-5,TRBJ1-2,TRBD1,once,TGTGCCAGCAGGGTCACAGGGGGTCGCTACACCTTC,CASRVTGGRYTF
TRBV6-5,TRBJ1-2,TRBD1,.,TGTGCCAGCAGCAGACAGGGTTGGGACTATGGCTACACCTTC,CASSRQGWDYGYTF
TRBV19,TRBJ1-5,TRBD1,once,TGTGCCAGTAGCGACGGGACAGGGGGACAGCCCCAGCATTTT,CASSDGTGGQPQHF
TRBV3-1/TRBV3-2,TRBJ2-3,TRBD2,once,TGTGCCAGCAGCCAAGATTTGTCTGCGGGAGTCACAGATACGCAGTATTTT,CASSQDLSAGVTDTQYF
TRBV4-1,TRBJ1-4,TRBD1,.,TGCGCCAGCAGCCAAGAGGGACAGAGTAATGAAAAACTGTTTTTT,CASSQEGQSNEKLFF
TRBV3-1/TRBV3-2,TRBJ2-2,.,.,TGTGCCAGCAGCCCCCCTAGGGGGTCGAACACCGGGGAGCTGTTTTTT,CASSPPRGSNTGELFF